The 16 T cell receptor beta chains reported below all come from one sample, sequenced in a study of T cells in Graves' hyperthyroidism and ophthalmopathy. TCR beta CDR3 region amplification was performed from RNA transcripts. Using the HTBI primer set, a first-round RT-PCR was run on the TCR CDR3. TCRdb re-called the multiplex PCR reads through MiXCR, storing one row per CDR3 protein. Found here are around 560,000 distinct CDR3 sequences, roughly a sixth of them singletons; the top ten hold 15% to 20%. Sample: blood. The origin of the receptors is a woman younger than 30 with Graves' hyperthyroidism.

This clonotype turned up a few times. The rearrangement joins TRBV5-1 to TRBJ2-3; weak D call: TRBD2 (6 bases). V shed 4 bases and J shed 2 bases, with 23 bases lying between them. Germline CDR1 reads SGHRS; CDR2 reads YFSETQ. The CDR3 length is 18 residues. The CDR3 reads CASSHRGTSDGYTDTQYF. For the CDR3, the DNA is TGCGCCAGCAGCCACCGCGGGACGTCGGACGGATACACAGATACGCAGTATTTT. The whole variable domain, filled in from reference TRBV5-1 and TRBJ2-3, reads KAGVTQTPRYLIKTRGQQVTLSCSPISGHRSVSWYQQTPGQGLQFLFEYFSETQRNKGNFPGRFSGRQFSNSRSEMNVSTLELGDSALYLCASSHRGTSDGYTDTQYFGPGTRLTVL.

This clonotype has more than one count but fewer than ten. The rearrangement joins TRBV6-1 to TRBJ1-5, with 8 bases identical to TRBD1. V was pared by 6 bases and J by 3 bases, with 7 bases of the junction left unmatched. The CDR3 is made up of 15 amino acids. Germline CDR1 MNHNS, CDR2 SASEGT. The CDR3 loop reads CASRGTGVINQPQHF. CDR3 coding DNA: TGTGCCAGCAGGGGGACAGGAGTCATCAATCAGCCCCAGCATTTT.

The rearrangement joins TRBV3-1 to TRBJ1-3, with 9 bases aligning to TRBD1. CDR1 and CDR2 from the germline V gene are LGHDT and YNNKEL (reference sequence). The CDR3 is 16 residues long. J was trimmed by 2 bases and V by 5 bases; bases with no gene match: 7. CDR3 sequence reads: CASSKKQGATGNTIYF. CDR3 nucleotide sequence: TGTGCCAGCAGCAAGAAACAGGGGGCTACTGGAAACACCATATATTTT.

This clonotype was detected ten times or more. The chain links TRBV7-2 to TRBJ2-7, with TRBD2 as a possible D gene (7 bases). CDR1 and CDR2 from the germline V gene are SGHTA and FQGNSA. The V and J ends lost 3 bases and 2 bases respectively, with 14 bases between them. The CDR3 sequence is 15 residues long. The CDR3 protein is CASSLGAGVTYEQYF. In DNA, the CDR3 is TGTGCCAGCAGCTTGGGGGCGGGAGTAACCTACGAGCAGTACTTC.

This clonotype showed up many times. The chain employs TRBV7-8 and TRBJ1-1, with D unclear. Trimming stripped 5 bases from V and 3 bases from J, with 16 bases between. The CDR3 contains 15 residues. Germline-derived CDR1 and CDR2 are SGHVS and FQNEAQ. The DNA of the CDR3 is TGTGCCAGCAGCCCCTGGGCCCCGGAGGACACTGAAGCTTTCTTT. Translation: CASSPWAPEDTEAFF.

This clonotype occurred many times. The rearrangement joins TRBV7-3 to TRBJ2-2; D gene ambiguous. Trimming left V 5 bases short and J 6 bases short, with 13 bases between. This CDR3 is built from 14 residues. Looked up from germline, CDR1 is SGHTA and CDR2 is FQGTGA. CDR3 amino acids: CASSPNSVPGELFF. The CDR3 DNA reads TGTGCCAGCAGCCCAAACAGCGTCCCCGGGGAGCTGTTTTTT.

The chain has TRBV27 and TRBJ1-2, with a weak D call TRBD1 (5 bases). The germline V gene encodes CDR1 MNHEY and CDR2 SMNVEV (reference sequence). This CDR3 has 13 amino acids. The ends were cut back, 0 bases at V and 8 bases at J, with 10 bases in the middle. The CDR3 bases are TGTGCCAGCAGTTTATCGAGGGGCTGGGGCTACACCTTC. This codes for CASSLSRGWGYTF.

This clonotype has at least ten counts. This chain links TRBV11-2 with TRBJ2-1, with TRBD1 matching 8 bases. CDR3 size: 14 residues. In germline, CDR1 is SGHAT, CDR2 FQNNGV. The trim removed 5 bases at V and 6 bases at J, leaving 6 bases unmatched. CDR3 coding DNA: TGTGCCAGCAGCCCACGACAGGGGCGCAATGAGCAGTTCTTC. This codes for CASSPRQGRNEQFF. Drawing the rest from reference TRBV11-2 and TRBJ2-1, the complete variable domain is EAGVAQSPRYKIIEKRQSVAFWCNPISGHATLYWYQQILGQGPKLLIQFQNNGVVDDSQLPKDRFSAERLKGVDSTLKIQPAKLEDSAVYLCASSPRQGRNEQFFGPGTRLTVL.

This clonotype has more than one count but fewer than ten. This chain connects TRBV7-2 to TRBJ2-1; TRBD2 aligns across 10 bases. The germline V gene has CDR1 SGHTA and CDR2 FQGNSA. The CDR3 is made up of 15 amino acids. J gave up 2 bases and V 6 bases, and 4 bases lay outside the gene matches. The CDR3, as DNA: TGTGCCAGCAGTCAACTAGCGGGACCCTACAATGAGCAGTTCTTC. This encodes CASSQLAGPYNEQFF.

In regard to this clonotype: Just one base apart from a much larger clone, this may be a read error. The CDR3 does not end in the conserved phenylalanine or tryptophan, so this is likely a read error. CDR3 coding DNA: TGTGCCAGCAGGGAAAATAATTCACCCCTCCACTCT. Encoded protein: CASRENNSPLHS. The chain links TRBV2 to TRBJ1-6; no clear D gene. This CDR3 comprises 12 residues. Germline V CDR1 and CDR2: SNHLY, FYNNEI. Trimming shortened V by 6 bases and J by 5 bases, and 5 bases separated the two germline ends.

The J gene is TRBJ2-3, the V gene TRBV25-1; D is unresolved. The CDR3 covers 15 residues. Germline V gives CDR1 MGHDK, CDR2 SYGVNS. V gave up 2 bases and J gave up 1 base, with 10 bases separating them. CDR3 DNA: TGTGCCAGCAGTGAACCCGGGCTAGGCACAGATACGCAGTATTTT. It encodes CASSEPGLGTDTQYF.

The chain joins TRBV6-1 to TRBJ1-5; D gene unclear. Per germline, CDR1 MNHNS and CDR2 SASEGT. CDR3 length equals 8 residues. The CDR3 bases are TGTACTCTGAGGGTACAGCATTTT. Translating it yields CTLRVQHF.

The rearrangement uses TRBV2 and TRBJ1-3; D not certain. The CDR3 totals 11 residues. V lost 8 bases and J 7 bases, leaving 9 bases between the germline ends. Germline V gene sequence: CDR1 SNHLY, CDR2 FYNNEI. CDR3: CASGLTNTIYF. The CDR3 DNA is TGTGCCAGCGGTCTTACGAACACCATATATTTT.

Comment on this clonotype: A much larger clone sits a single nucleotide away, making a read error possible. The chain couples TRBV11-3 to TRBJ1-1; perhaps TRBD1 as D (6 bases). Per the germline V gene, CDR1 is SGHNT and CDR2 is YENEEA. The CDR3 runs to 14 residues. The CDR3 DNA follows: TGTGCCAGCAGCTTTTCAGGGGCGAACACTGGAGCTTTCTTT. Translation: CASSFSGANTGAFF. The entire variable domain, with the rest obtained from reference TRBV11-3 and TRBJ1-1, is as follows: EAGVVQSPRYKIIEKKQPVAFWCNPISGHNTLYWYLQNLGQGPELLIRYENEEAVDDSQLPKDRFSAERLKGVDSTLKIQPAELGDSAVYLCASSFSGANTGAFFGQGTRLTVV.

This chain links TRBV3-1 with TRBJ1-2; 8 nucleotides match TRBD1. CDR1 LGHDT and CDR2 YNNKEL come from the germline V gene (reference sequence). The CDR3 extends over 16 amino acids. The ends lost 10 bases at V and 4 bases at J; junction bases unmatched: 17. CDR3 in DNA: TGTGCCACAAACAGGACAGGGTCTATGGTTCTCTATGGCTACACCTTC. Its protein product is CATNRTGSMVLYGYTF.

This clonotype was picked up many times. The chain carries TRBV5-1 and TRBJ1-2; D not certain. V lost 0 bases and J 4 bases, leaving 10 bases between the germline ends. CDR1 and CDR2 from the germline V gene are SGHRS and YFSETQ. The length of the CDR3 is 14 residues. The CDR3 DNA is TGCGCCAGCAGCTTGGTTAGTCTTTCCTATGGCTACACCTTC. This gives the protein CASSLVSLSYGYTF.